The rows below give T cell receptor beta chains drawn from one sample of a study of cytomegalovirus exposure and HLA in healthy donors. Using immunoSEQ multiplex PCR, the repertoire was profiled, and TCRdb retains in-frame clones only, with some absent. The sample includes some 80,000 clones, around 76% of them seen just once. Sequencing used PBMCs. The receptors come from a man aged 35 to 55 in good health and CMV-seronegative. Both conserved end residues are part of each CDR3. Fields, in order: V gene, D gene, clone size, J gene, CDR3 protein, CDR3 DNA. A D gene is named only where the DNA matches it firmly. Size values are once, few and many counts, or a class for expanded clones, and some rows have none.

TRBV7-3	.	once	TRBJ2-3	CASSFIGGDTQYF	TGTGCCAGCAGCTTCATAGGGGGAGATACGCAGTATTTT
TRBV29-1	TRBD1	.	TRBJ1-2	CSVGSRGQGSGYTF	TGCAGCGTTGGGAGTCGAGGACAGGGCTCTGGCTACACCTTC
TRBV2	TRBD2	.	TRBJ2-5	CASSEYPAGLVPQYF	TGTGCCAGCAGTGAATACCCAGCGGGACTAGTTCCCCAGTACTTC
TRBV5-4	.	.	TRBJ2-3	CASSAQGIDTQYF	TGTGCCAGCAGCGCGCAGGGGATAGATACGCAGTATTTT
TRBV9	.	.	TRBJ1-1	CASSLVEKTEAFF	TGTGCCAGCAGCTTAGTGGAGAAAACTGAAGCTTTCTTT
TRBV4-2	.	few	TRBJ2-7	CASSQEVTSYEQYF	TGTGCCAGCAGCCAAGAGGTGACTAGCTACGAGCAGTACTTC
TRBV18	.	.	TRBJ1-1	CASSAMEASPNTEAFF	TGTGCCAGCTCGGCGATGGAGGCCTCCCCGAACACTGAAGCTTTCTTT
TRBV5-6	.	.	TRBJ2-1	CASSLDRSGQFF	TGTGCCAGCAGCTTGGATCGGAGCGGGCAGTTCTTC
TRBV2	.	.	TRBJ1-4	CASSATTSTNEKLFF	TGTGCCAGCAGTGCTACTACTTCAACTAATGAAAAACTGTTTTTT
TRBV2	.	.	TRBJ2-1	CASSEASYVQFF	TGTGCCAGCAGTGAAGCGAGCTACGTGCAGTTCTTC
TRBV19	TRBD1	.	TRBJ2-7	CASSLTGLDEQYF	TGTGCCAGTAGTCTGACAGGGCTCGACGAGCAGTACTTC
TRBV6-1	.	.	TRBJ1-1	CASSPLLRAEAFF	TGTGCCAGCAGCCCCCTTCTGAGGGCGGAAGCTTTCTTT
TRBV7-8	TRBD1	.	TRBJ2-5	CASSRDSQETQYF	TGTGCCAGCAGCCGGGACAGCCAAGAGACCCAGTACTTC
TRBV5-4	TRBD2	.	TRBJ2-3	CASSLTGLAGGDTQYF	TGTGCCAGCAGCTTGACCGGACTAGCGGGAGGGGATACGCAGTATTTT
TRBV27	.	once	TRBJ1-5	CATGGFGQPQHF	TGTGCCACCGGGGGTTTCGGACAGCCCCAGCATTTT
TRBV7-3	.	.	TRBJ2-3	CASSLDGLDTDTQYF	TGTGCCAGCAGCTTAGATGGACTTGACACAGATACGCAGTATTTT
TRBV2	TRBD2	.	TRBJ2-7	CASRREGPYEQYF	TGTGCCAGCAGACGGGAGGGCCCCTACGAGCAGTACTTC
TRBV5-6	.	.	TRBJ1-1	CASSLRGNTEAFF	TGTGCCAGCAGCTTAAGGGGGAACACTGAAGCTTTCTTT
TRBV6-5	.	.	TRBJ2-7	CASSYSSGPYEQYF	TGTGCCAGCAGTTACTCGAGTGGGCCCTACGAGCAGTACTTC
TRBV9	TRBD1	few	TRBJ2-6	CASSPRDRRSGANVLTF	TGTGCCAGCAGCCCCCGGGACAGACGCTCTGGGGCCAACGTCCTGACTTTC
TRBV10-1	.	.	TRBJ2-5	CASSSGGETQYF	TGCGCCAGTTCCTCCGGGGGAGAGACCCAGTACTTC
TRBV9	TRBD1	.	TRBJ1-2	CASSLGGQGNYGYTF	TGTGCCAGCAGCCTGGGGGGACAGGGAAACTATGGCTACACCTTC
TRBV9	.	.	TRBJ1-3	CASSVAPGPGNTIYF	TGTGCCAGCAGCGTAGCTCCAGGGCCCGGAAACACCATATATTTT
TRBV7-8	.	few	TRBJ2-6	CASSLITLPGANVLTF	TGTGCCAGCAGCTTAATAACCCTACCTGGGGCCAACGTCCTGACTTTC
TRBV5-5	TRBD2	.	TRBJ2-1	CASSARGGYNEQFF	TGTGCCAGCAGCGCCCGGGGGGGCTACAATGAGCAGTTCTTC
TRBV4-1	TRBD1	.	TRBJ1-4	CASSQDREKLFF	TGCGCCAGCAGCCAGGACAGGGAAAAACTGTTTTTT
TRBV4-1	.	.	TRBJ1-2	CASSQDPIQGLRYGYTF	TGCGCCAGCAGCCAAGATCCCATCCAGGGCCTACGCTATGGCTACACCTTC
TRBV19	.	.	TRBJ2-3	CASSSPGTDTQYF	TGTGCCAGTAGTTCTCCTGGCACAGATACGCAGTATTTT
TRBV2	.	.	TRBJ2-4	CASSGPSGGAQYF	TGTGCCAGCAGTGGTCCCAGTGGAGGGGCTCAGTACTTC
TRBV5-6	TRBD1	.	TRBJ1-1	CASSFPRGRTEAFF	TGTGCCAGCAGCTTCCCCAGGGGGCGGACTGAAGCTTTCTTT
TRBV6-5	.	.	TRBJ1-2	CATMYQDTAYGYTF	TGTGCCACCATGTACCAGGATACAGCCTATGGCTACACCTTC
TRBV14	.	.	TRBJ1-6	CASSQALDRSSPLHF	TGTGCCAGCAGCCAAGCCCTTGACAGGAGTTCACCCCTCCACTTT
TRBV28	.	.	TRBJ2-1	CASSTGQSGSYNEQFF	TGTGCCAGCAGTACGGGACAATCAGGCTCCTACAATGAGCAGTTCTTC
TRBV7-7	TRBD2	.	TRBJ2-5	CASSPGLAGQETQYF	TGTGCTAGCAGCCCGGGACTAGCGGGCCAAGAGACCCAGTACTTC
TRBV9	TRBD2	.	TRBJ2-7	CASSVGGTSGSYEQYF	TGTGCCAGCAGCGTGGGAGGGACTAGCGGTTCCTACGAGCAGTACTTC
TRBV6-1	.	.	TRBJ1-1	CASSEELRTEAFF	TGTGCCAGCAGTGAAGAACTAAGGACTGAAGCTTTCTTT
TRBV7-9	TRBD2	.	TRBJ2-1	CASSLAGGPYSEQFF	TGTGCCAGCAGCTTAGCGGGAGGGCCCTACAGTGAGCAGTTCTTC
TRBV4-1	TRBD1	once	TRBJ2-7	CASSQGTGGGKSGQYF	TGCGCCAGCAGCCAAGGGACAGGGGGCGGTAAATCAGGGCAGTACTTC
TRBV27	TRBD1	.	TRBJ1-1	CASSLWPNRGEAFF	TGTGCCAGCAGTTTATGGCCCAACAGGGGTGAAGCTTTCTTT
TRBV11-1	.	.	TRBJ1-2	CASSPGGNYGYTF	TGTGCCAGCAGCCCTGGGGGGAACTATGGCTACACCTTC
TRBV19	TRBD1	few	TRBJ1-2	CASSGTGADGYTF	TGTGCCAGTAGTGGGACAGGGGCCGACGGCTACACCTTC
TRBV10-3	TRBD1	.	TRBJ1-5	CAISESARTGSNQPQHF	TGTGCCATCAGTGAGTCAGCCAGGACAGGGTCCAATCAGCCCCAGCATTTT
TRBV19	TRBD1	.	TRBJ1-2	CASSSWTGANYGYTF	TGTGCCAGTAGTAGTTGGACAGGGGCTAACTATGGCTACACCTTC